The clone carrying this T cell receptor beta chain was detected many times. Its antigen is not known. From germline, CDR1 is SQVTM and CDR2 ANQGSEA. The CDR3 contains 12 residues. The V segment lost 5 bases and the J segment 6 bases; nucleotides outside the gene matches: 3. Amplified TCR beta CDR3 regions came from RNA transcripts. The TCR CDR3 first-round RT-PCR relied on the HTBI primer set. TCRdb re-derived calls from the multiplex PCR reads in MiXCR, one entry per CDR3 protein. This table has approximately 590,000 distinct CDR3 sequences, 46% appearing once. This entry is derived from a study of T cells in Graves' hyperthyroidism and ophthalmopathy. Study-level points and caveats: Clonotypes that were expanded in thyroid above 0.001 mostly appeared in blood too. Patients with ophthalmopathy were separated from those with stable hyperthyroidism by a 13 V-J model.

Graves' hyperthyroidism qualified as stable when ophthalmopathy did not progress within 18 months. Lactation, pregnancy, other autoimmune disease or uncontrolled infection led to exclusion of patients. The material sequenced was peripheral blood or thyroid tissue (not recorded which). The clonotype was recovered from a young woman with Graves' hyperthyroidism. The chain recombines TRBV29-1 with TRBJ1-4; 7 bases are a match to TRBD1. CDR3 protein: CSVRRGHEKLFF. The CDR3 DNA is TGCAGCGTTAGAAGGGGGCATGAAAAACTGTTTTTT.